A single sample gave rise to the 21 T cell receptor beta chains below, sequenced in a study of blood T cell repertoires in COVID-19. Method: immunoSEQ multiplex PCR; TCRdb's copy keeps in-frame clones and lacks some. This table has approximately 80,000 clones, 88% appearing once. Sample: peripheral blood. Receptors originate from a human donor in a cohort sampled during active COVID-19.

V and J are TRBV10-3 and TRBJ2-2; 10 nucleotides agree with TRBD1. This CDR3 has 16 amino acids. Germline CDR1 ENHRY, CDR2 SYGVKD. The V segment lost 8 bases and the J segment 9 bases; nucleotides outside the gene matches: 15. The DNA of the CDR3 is TGTGCCATCGCCTCTCCGGGACAGGGGTCCCCCCGGGAGCTGTTTTTT. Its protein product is CAIASPGQGSPRELFF.

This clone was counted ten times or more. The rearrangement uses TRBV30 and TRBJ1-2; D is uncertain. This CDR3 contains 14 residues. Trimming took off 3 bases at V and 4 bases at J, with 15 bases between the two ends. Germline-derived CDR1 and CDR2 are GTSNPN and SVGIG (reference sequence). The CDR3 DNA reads TGTGCCTGGAGCGCTGATTCCCTAGGCTATGGCTACACCTTC. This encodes CAWSADSLGYGYTF. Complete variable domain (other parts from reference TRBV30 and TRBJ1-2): SQTIHQWPATLVQPVGSPLSLECTVEGTSNPNLYWYRQAAGRGLQLLFYSVGIGQISSEVPQNLSASRPQDRQFILSSKKLLLSDSGFYLCAWSADSLGYGYTFGSGTRLTVV.

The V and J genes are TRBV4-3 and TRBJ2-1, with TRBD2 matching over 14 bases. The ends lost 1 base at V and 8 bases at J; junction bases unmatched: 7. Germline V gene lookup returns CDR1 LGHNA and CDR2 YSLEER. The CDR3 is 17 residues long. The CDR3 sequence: CASSQVPGTSGSDEQFF. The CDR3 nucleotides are TGCGCCAGCAGCCAAGTCCCCGGGACTAGCGGGAGCGATGAGCAGTTCTTC.

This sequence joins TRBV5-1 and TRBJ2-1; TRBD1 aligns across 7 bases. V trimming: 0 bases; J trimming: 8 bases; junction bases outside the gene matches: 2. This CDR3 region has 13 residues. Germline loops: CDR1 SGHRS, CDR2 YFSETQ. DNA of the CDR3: TGCGCCAGCAGCTTGGGACAGGGAGATGAGCAGTTCTTC. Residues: CASSLGQGDEQFF.

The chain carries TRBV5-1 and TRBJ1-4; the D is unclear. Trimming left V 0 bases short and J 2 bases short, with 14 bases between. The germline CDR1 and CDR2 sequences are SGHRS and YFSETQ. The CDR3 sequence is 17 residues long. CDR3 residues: CASSLAVGSGTNEKLFF. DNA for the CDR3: TGCGCCAGCAGCTTGGCGGTCGGGAGCGGTACTAATGAAAAACTGTTTTTT.

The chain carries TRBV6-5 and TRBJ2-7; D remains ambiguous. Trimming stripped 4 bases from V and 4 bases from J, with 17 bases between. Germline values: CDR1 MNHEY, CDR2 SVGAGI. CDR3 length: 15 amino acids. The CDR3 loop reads CASSLASVEGYEQYF. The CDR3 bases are TGTGCCAGCAGTTTAGCTTCAGTGGAAGGTTACGAGCAGTACTTC.

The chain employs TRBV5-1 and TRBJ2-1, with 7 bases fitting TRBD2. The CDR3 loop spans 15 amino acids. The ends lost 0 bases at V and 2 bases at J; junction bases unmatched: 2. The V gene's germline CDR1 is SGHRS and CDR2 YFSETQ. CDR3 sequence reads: CASSLGGTTYNEQFF. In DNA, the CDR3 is TGCGCCAGCAGCTTGGGAGGGACTACCTACAATGAGCAGTTCTTC.

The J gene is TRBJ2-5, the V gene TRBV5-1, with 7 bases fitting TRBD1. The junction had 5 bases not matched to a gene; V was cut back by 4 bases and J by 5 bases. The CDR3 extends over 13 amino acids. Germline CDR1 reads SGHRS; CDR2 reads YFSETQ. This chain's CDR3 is CASSRGGTETQYF. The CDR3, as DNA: TGCGCCAGCAGCAGAGGGGGCACGGAGACCCAGTACTTC.

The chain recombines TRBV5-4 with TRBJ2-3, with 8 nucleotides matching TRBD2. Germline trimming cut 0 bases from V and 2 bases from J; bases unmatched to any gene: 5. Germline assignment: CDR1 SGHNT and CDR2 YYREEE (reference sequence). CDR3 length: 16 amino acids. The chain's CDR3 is CASSLDLSGNTDTQYF. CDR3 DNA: TGTGCCAGCAGCTTGGATCTTAGCGGGAACACAGATACGCAGTATTTT. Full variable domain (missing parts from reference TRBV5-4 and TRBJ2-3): ETGVTQSPTHLIKTRGQQVTLRCSSQSGHNTVSWYQQALGQGPQFIFQYYREEENGRGNFPPRFSGLQFPNYSSELNVNALELDDSALYLCASSLDLSGNTDTQYFGPGTRLTVL.

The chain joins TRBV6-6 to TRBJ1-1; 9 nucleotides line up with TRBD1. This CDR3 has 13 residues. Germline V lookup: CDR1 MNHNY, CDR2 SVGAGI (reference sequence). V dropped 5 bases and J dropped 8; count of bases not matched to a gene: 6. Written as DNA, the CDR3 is TGTGCCAGCAGTCAACAGACAGGGGGAGAAGCTTTCTTT. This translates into CASSQQTGGEAFF.

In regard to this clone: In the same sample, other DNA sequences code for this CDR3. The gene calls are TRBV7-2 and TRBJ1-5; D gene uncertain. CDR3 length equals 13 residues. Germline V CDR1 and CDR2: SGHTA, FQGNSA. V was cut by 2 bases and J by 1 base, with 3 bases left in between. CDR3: CASSLRSNQPQHF. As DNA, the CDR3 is TGTGCCAGCAGCTTACGGAGCAATCAGCCCCAGCATTTT.

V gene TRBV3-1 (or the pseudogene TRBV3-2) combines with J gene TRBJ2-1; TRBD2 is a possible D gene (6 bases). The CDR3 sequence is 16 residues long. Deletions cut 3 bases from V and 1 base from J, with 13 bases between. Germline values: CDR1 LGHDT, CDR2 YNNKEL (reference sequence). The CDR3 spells CASSHGSGTSYNEQFF. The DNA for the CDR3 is TGTGCCAGCAGCCACGGTAGCGGAACATCCTACAATGAGCAGTTCTTC.

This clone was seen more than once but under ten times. This chain's CDR3 is CASSSLGQGALETQYF. The DNA of the CDR3 is TGCGCCAGCAGCTCTCTGGGACAGGGGGCACTAGAGACCCAGTACTTC. The rearrangement links TRBV5-1 to TRBJ2-5, with TRBD1 matching 12 bases. The CDR3 contains 16 residues. The germline CDR1 and CDR2 sequences are SGHRS and YFSETQ. The V and J ends lost 3 bases and 4 bases, in that order; junction bases with no gene match: 7.

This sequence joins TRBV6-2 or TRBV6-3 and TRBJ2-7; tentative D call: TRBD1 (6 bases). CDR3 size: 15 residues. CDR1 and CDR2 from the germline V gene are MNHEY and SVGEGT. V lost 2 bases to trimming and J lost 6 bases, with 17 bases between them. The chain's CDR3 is CASSYVSRDISEQYF. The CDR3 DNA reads TGTGCCAGCAGTTACGTTAGCCGGGACATATCCGAGCAGTACTTC.

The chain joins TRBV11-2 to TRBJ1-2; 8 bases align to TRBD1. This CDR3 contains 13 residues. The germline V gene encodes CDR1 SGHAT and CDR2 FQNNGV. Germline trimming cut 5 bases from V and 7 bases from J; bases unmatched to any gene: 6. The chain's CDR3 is CASSPDREGGYTF. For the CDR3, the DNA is TGTGCCAGCAGCCCGGACAGGGAAGGTGGCTACACCTTC.

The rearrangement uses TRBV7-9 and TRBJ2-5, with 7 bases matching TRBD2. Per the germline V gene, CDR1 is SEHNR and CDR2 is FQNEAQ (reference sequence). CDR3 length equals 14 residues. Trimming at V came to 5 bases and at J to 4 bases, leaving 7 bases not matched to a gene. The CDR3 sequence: CASSQWGGPETQYF. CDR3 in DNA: TGTGCCAGCAGCCAATGGGGGGGTCCAGAGACCCAGTACTTC.

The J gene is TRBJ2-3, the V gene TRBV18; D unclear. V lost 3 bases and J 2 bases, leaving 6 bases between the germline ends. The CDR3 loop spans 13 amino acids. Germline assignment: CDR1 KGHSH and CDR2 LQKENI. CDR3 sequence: CASSPTDTDTQYF. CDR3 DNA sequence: TGTGCCAGCTCACCTACAGACACAGATACGCAGTATTTT.

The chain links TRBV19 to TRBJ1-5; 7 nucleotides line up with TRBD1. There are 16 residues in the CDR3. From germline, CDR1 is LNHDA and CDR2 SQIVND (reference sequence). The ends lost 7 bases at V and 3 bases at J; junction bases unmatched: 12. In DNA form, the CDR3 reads TGTGCCAGTACCCCGACAGGGTCGAGGCACAATCAGCCCCAGCATTTT. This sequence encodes CASTPTGSRHNQPQHF.

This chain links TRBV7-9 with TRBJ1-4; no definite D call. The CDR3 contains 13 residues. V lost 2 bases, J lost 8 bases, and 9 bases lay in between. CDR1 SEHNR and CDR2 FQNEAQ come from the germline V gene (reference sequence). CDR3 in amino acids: CASSLSSGEKLFF. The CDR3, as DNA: TGTGCCAGCAGCTTATCCAGCGGAGAAAAACTGTTTTTT. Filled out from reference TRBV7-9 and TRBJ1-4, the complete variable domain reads DTGVSQNPRHKITKRGQNVTFRCDPISEHNRLYWYRQTLGQGPEFLTYFQNEAQLEKSRLLSDRFSAERPKGSFSTLEIQRTEQGDSAMYLCASSLSSGEKLFFGSGTQLSVL.

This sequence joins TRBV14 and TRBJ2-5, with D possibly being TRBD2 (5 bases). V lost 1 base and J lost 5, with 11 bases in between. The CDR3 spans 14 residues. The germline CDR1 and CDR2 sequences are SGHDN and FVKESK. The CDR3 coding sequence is TGTGCCAGCAGCCAAGTATTGGGCGGGGAGACCCAGTACTTC. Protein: CASSQVLGGETQYF. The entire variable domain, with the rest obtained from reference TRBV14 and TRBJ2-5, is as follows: EAGVTQFPSHSVIEKGQTVTLRCDPISGHDNLYWYRRVMGKEIKFLLHFVKESKQDESGMPNNRFLAERTGGTYSTLKVQPAELEDSGVYFCASSQVLGGETQYFGPGTRLLVL.

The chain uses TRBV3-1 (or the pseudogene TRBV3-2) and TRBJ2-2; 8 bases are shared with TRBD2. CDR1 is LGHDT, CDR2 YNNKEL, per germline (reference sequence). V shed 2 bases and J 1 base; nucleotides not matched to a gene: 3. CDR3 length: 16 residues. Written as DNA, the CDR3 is TGTGCCAGCAGCCAAAGTAGCGGGGTGAACACCGGGGAGCTGTTTTTT. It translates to CASSQSSGVNTGELFF.